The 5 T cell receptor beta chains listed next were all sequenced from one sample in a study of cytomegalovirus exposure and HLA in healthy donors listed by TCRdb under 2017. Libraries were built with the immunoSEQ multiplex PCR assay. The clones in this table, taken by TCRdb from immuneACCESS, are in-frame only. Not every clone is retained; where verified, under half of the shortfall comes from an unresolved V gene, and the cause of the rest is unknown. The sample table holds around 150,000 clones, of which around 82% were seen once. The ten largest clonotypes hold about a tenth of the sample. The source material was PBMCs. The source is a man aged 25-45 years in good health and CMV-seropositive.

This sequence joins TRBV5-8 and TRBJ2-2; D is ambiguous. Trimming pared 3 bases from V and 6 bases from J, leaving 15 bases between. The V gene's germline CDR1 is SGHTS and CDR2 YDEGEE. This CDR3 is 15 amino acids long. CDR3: CASSSFTQFPGELFF. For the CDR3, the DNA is TGTGCCAGCAGCTCCTTCACACAGTTCCCCGGGGAGCTGTTTTTT.

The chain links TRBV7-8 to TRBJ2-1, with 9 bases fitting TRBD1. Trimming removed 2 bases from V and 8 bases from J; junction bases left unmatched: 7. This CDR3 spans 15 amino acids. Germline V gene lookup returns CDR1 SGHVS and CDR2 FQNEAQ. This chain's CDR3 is CASSLPTGGSYEQFF. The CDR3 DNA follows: TGTGCCAGCAGCTTACCCACAGGGGGCAGCTATGAGCAGTTCTTC.

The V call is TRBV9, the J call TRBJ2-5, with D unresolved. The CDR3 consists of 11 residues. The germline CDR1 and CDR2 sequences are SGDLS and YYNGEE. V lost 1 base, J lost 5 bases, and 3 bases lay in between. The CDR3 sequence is CASSVSETQYF. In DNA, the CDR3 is TGTGCCAGCAGCGTAAGCGAGACCCAGTACTTC. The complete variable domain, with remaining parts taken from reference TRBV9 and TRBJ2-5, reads DSGVTQTPKHLITATGQRVTLRCSPRSGDLSVYWYQQSLDQGLQFLIQYYNGEERAKGNILERFSAQQFPDLHSELNLSSLELGDSALYFCASSVSETQYFGPGTRLLVL.

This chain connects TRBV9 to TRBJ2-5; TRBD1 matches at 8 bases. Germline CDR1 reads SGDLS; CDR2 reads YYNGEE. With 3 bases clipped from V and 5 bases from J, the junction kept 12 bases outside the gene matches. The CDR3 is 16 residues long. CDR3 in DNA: TGTGCCAGCAGCGAGAGAGGCAGGGGGCTGGGGGAGACCCAGTACTTC. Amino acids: CASSERGRGLGETQYF.

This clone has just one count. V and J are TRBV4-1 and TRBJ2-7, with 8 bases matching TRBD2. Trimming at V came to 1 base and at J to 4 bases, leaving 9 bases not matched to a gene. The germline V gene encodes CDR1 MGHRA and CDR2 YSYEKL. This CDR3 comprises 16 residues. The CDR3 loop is CASSQVPGGGYYEQYF. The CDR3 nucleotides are TGCGCCAGCAGCCAAGTTCCGGGGGGGGGCTATTACGAGCAGTACTTC.